These T cell receptor beta chains were read from a single sample in a study of memory B cells and T cells in multiple sclerosis. These TCRs are of unknown antigen specificity. Sequencing used immunoSEQ multiplex PCR; TCRdb keeps in-frame clones, though not all of them. The sample carries tens of thousands of clones, about 82% recorded once. Sequenced: PBMCs from blood kept in culture. Every receptor here comes from a human donor with multiple sclerosis. CDR3s include the opening cysteine and the closing phenylalanine or tryptophan. A D gene is named only where the DNA matches it firmly.

V: TRBV9; J: TRBJ1-1; D: TRBD1; DNA: TGTGCCAGCAGCGTAGGACAGGGCAGGAACACTGAAGCTTTCTTT; CDR3: CASSVGQGRNTEAFF
V: TRBV5-1; J: TRBJ1-1; D: TRBD1; DNA: TGCGCCAGCAGCGTAGGGACAGGCGGCGGGAACACTGAAGCTTTCTTT; CDR3: CASSVGTGGGNTEAFF
V: TRBV5-6; J: TRBJ2-1; D: NA; DNA: TGTGCCAGCAGCTTCAGGAATGAGCAGTTCTTC; CDR3: CASSFRNEQFF
V: TRBV21-1; J: TRBJ2-2; D: NA; DNA: TGTGCCAGCCCCATTTGCGGGAGACAGAGGGTCGGCCGGGAGCTGTTTTTT; CDR3: CASPICGRQRVGRELFF
V: TRBV2; J: TRBJ2-7; D: NA; DNA: TGTGCCAGCAGTGATCGGGGCTACGAGCAGTACTTC; CDR3: CASSDRGYEQYF
V: TRBV6-5; J: TRBJ1-1; D: TRBD1; DNA: TGTGCCAGCAATGACAGGGGGCGGAACACTGAAGCTTTCTTT; CDR3: CASNDRGRNTEAFF
V: TRBV27; J: TRBJ1-1; D: NA; DNA: TGTGCCAGCAGTCACACTTGGGACACTGAAGCTTTCTTT; CDR3: CASSHTWDTEAFF
V: TRBV5-1; J: TRBJ1-2; D: NA; DNA: TGCGCCAGCAGCGGGACCGGCAGCGGCTACACCTTC; CDR3: CASSGTGSGYTF
V: TRBV7-8; J: TRBJ1-5; D: NA; DNA: TGTGCCAGCAGCTTAAAATCAGGGAGATTTAATCAGCCCCAGCATTTT; CDR3: CASSLKSGRFNQPQHF
V: TRBV18; J: TRBJ2-3; D: TRBD2; DNA: TGTGCCAGCTCCCCACCTCTAGCGGGGGGGAAGGGAGATACGCAGTATTTT; CDR3: CASSPPLAGGKGDTQYF